Listed below are T cell receptor beta chains from one sample, sequenced in a study of blood T cells in healthy people across ages. Via MiXCR, TCRdb re-called the 5' RACE reads, giving one row per CDR3 protein. There are roughly 730,000 distinct CDR3 sequences in the sample; roughly three fifths occur only once, and roughly 26% lies in the top ten. Sequenced sample: blood. These receptors were taken from a man in his forties in good health. The CDR3 runs from the conserved cysteine through the conserved F or W. Fields, in order: J gene, D gene, clone size, V gene, CDR3 DNA, CDR3 protein. D genes are given only for firm matches. The size of a clone is reported for some rows only, either as once, few or many, or as a class for expanded clones.

J gene: TRBJ1-1; D gene: -; clone size: -; V gene: TRBV29-1; CDR3 DNA: TGCAGCGTTGTTCCCTTCACAGGGAGGATGGCACAAGGGACTGAAGCTTTCTTT; CDR3 protein: CSVVPFTGRMAQGTEAFF
J gene: TRBJ2-5; D gene: -; clone size: -; V gene: TRBV29-1; CDR3 DNA: TGCAGCGTTGAAGCCCCGGGACGGACCGTTGGGGAGCAGTACTTC; CDR3 protein: CSVEAPGRTVGEQYF
J gene: TRBJ1-1; D gene: TRBD1; clone size: -; V gene: TRBV2; CDR3 DNA: TGTGCCAGCGCTCGACAGGGGGGGACTGAAGCTTTCTTT; CDR3 protein: CASARQGGTEAFF
J gene: TRBJ2-7; D gene: -; clone size: -; V gene: TRBV12-3/TRBV12-4; CDR3 DNA: TGTGCCAGCAGTTTATTTTTGGGGGGCGATGTGTCCCACGAGCAGTACTTC; CDR3 protein: CASSLFLGGDVSHEQYF
J gene: TRBJ2-2; D gene: -; clone size: -; V gene: TRBV7-3; CDR3 DNA: TGTGCCAGCAGCTTACCCCCCGGGGAGCTGTTTTTT; CDR3 protein: CASSLPPGELFF
J gene: TRBJ2-3; D gene: -; clone size: -; V gene: TRBV7-2; CDR3 DNA: TGTGCCAGCAGCATCGGATACGTCGGGGCTGCGCAGTATTTT; CDR3 protein: CASSIGYVGAAQYF
J gene: TRBJ2-3; D gene: TRBD2; clone size: -; V gene: TRBV5-1; CDR3 DNA: TGCGCCAGCAGCTGGACCACTAGCGGCAGCACAGATACGCAGTATTTT; CDR3 protein: CASSWTTSGSTDTQYF
J gene: TRBJ2-5; D gene: -; clone size: -; V gene: TRBV2; CDR3 DNA: TGTGCCAGCAACGGACAGCCCCGGCAGACCCAGTACTTC; CDR3 protein: CASNGQPRQTQYF
J gene: TRBJ1-4; D gene: -; clone size: few; V gene: TRBV28; CDR3 DNA: TGTGCCAGCAGCCCAACGGGGGGTAATGAAAAACTGTTTTTT; CDR3 protein: CASSPTGGNEKLFF
J gene: TRBJ2-1; D gene: TRBD2; clone size: few; V gene: TRBV5-1; CDR3 DNA: TGCGCCAGCAGCTTAGGACTAGCGGGAAATAGTGAGCAGTTCTTC; CDR3 protein: CASSLGLAGNSEQFF
J gene: TRBJ1-4; D gene: TRBD1; clone size: many; V gene: TRBV7-9; CDR3 DNA: TGTGCCAGCAGCCCCTTGCCGGGACAGGGGAGTGAAAAACTGTTTTTT; CDR3 protein: CASSPLPGQGSEKLFF
J gene: TRBJ2-3; D gene: -; clone size: -; V gene: TRBV7-3; CDR3 DNA: TGTGCCAGCAGCCCATCGGCGGATGATACGCAGTATTTT; CDR3 protein: CASSPSADDTQYF
J gene: TRBJ2-4; D gene: -; clone size: few; V gene: TRBV9; CDR3 DNA: TGTGCCAGCAGCGTAGAGGGGGGGCAGGCAAACATTCAGTACTTC; CDR3 protein: CASSVEGGQANIQYF
J gene: TRBJ2-7; D gene: TRBD2; clone size: -; V gene: TRBV5-1; CDR3 DNA: TGCGCCAGCAGCTCCAAAGCGGGATTACTCTACGAGCAGTACTTC; CDR3 protein: CASSSKAGLLYEQYF
J gene: TRBJ2-3; D gene: -; clone size: -; V gene: TRBV9; CDR3 DNA: TGTGCCAGCAGCGTAGGATCAGGGGATCCTAGCACAGATACGCAGTATTTT; CDR3 protein: CASSVGSGDPSTDTQYF
J gene: TRBJ2-3; D gene: TRBD2; clone size: -; V gene: TRBV15; CDR3 DNA: TGTGCCACCAGCAGAAGCGATTTCGGGACTAGCGGGGACACGCAGTATTTT; CDR3 protein: CATSRSDFGTSGDTQYF
J gene: TRBJ2-7; D gene: -; clone size: -; V gene: TRBV10-3; CDR3 DNA: TGTGCCATCAAGGCCGCCAGCTCCTACGAGCAGTACTTC; CDR3 protein: CAIKAASSYEQYF
J gene: TRBJ2-7; D gene: -; clone size: few; V gene: TRBV4-1; CDR3 DNA: TGCGCCAGCAGCCAAGGCCTCGGGGGCTTGTCCTACGAGCAGTACTTC; CDR3 protein: CASSQGLGGLSYEQYF
J gene: TRBJ2-3; D gene: -; clone size: -; V gene: TRBV5-1; CDR3 DNA: TGCGCCAGCAGCCCCCACGGTTTCGGCACAGATACGCAGTATTTT; CDR3 protein: CASSPHGFGTDTQYF
J gene: TRBJ2-1; D gene: -; clone size: -; V gene: TRBV11-2; CDR3 DNA: TGTGCCAGCAGCTCCCGGGGAAACTACAATGAGCAGTTCTTC; CDR3 protein: CASSSRGNYNEQFF
J gene: TRBJ2-7; D gene: -; clone size: -; V gene: TRBV28; CDR3 DNA: TGTGCCAGCAGTTTCCTTGGCTCCTGCGAGCAGTACTTC; CDR3 protein: CASSFLGSCEQYF
J gene: TRBJ2-7; D gene: -; clone size: -; V gene: TRBV11-1; CDR3 DNA: TGTGCCAGCAGCCCCCCGGACGCCGCCTCCTACGAGCAGTACTTC; CDR3 protein: CASSPPDAASYEQYF
J gene: TRBJ2-3; D gene: TRBD2; clone size: few; V gene: TRBV7-2; CDR3 DNA: TGTGCCAGCAGCTCGACTAGCGGGGGGCCAAGCACAGATACGCAGTATTTT; CDR3 protein: CASSSTSGGPSTDTQYF
J gene: TRBJ2-3; D gene: -; clone size: -; V gene: TRBV4-1; CDR3 DNA: TGCGCCAGCAGCCAAGATAGAGTTACAGATACGCAGTATTTT; CDR3 protein: CASSQDRVTDTQYF
J gene: TRBJ2-1; D gene: -; clone size: -; V gene: TRBV20-1; CDR3 DNA: TGCAGTGCTAGACGGGGGAGGTCCTACAATGAGCAGTTCTTC; CDR3 protein: CSARRGRSYNEQFF
J gene: TRBJ1-2; D gene: -; clone size: -; V gene: TRBV12-3/TRBV12-4; CDR3 DNA: TGTGCCAGCAGTTCCGCAGGAGCTAACTATGGCTACACCTTC; CDR3 protein: CASSSAGANYGYTF
J gene: TRBJ2-5; D gene: -; clone size: -; V gene: TRBV20-1; CDR3 DNA: TGCAGTGCTAGAGGGGAACCCTACCAAGAGACCCAGTACTTC; CDR3 protein: CSARGEPYQETQYF
J gene: TRBJ2-5; D gene: -; clone size: -; V gene: TRBV7-2; CDR3 DNA: TGTGCCAGCCGCCCTCACAGGGACCAAGAGACCCAGTACTTC; CDR3 protein: CASRPHRDQETQYF
J gene: TRBJ2-3; D gene: -; clone size: few; V gene: TRBV14; CDR3 DNA: TGTGCCAGCAGCCCGACTCCGGATACGCAGTATTTT; CDR3 protein: CASSPTPDTQYF
J gene: TRBJ2-1; D gene: TRBD1; clone size: -; V gene: TRBV9; CDR3 DNA: TGTGCCAGCAGCGTAGCTACGGGACAGTTATTCAATGAGCAGTTCTTC; CDR3 protein: CASSVATGQLFNEQFF
J gene: TRBJ2-7; D gene: TRBD1; clone size: -; V gene: TRBV7-2; CDR3 DNA: TGTGCCAGCAGCCCAGGTGGACAGGGGATCTACGGGCAGTACTTC; CDR3 protein: CASSPGGQGIYGQYF
J gene: TRBJ1-5; D gene: -; clone size: -; V gene: TRBV20-1; CDR3 DNA: TGCAGTGCTAGAGATCGGGGCAGGCCCAATCAGCCCCAGCATTTT; CDR3 protein: CSARDRGRPNQPQHF
J gene: TRBJ1-4; D gene: TRBD1; clone size: -; V gene: TRBV29-1; CDR3 DNA: TGCAGCGTTGGGGGGCTATTGGGACAGCCTAATGAAAAACTGTTTTTT; CDR3 protein: CSVGGLLGQPNEKLFF
J gene: TRBJ2-7; D gene: -; clone size: -; V gene: TRBV2; CDR3 DNA: TGTGCCAGCTGTCCGTCCGGGATTACCTACGAGCAGTACTTC; CDR3 protein: CASCPSGITYEQYF
J gene: TRBJ2-1; D gene: -; clone size: once; V gene: TRBV11-1; CDR3 DNA: TGTGCCAGCCTCCAGGGGGGCAATGAGCAGTTCTTC; CDR3 protein: CASLQGGNEQFF
J gene: TRBJ2-1; D gene: -; clone size: -; V gene: TRBV5-1; CDR3 DNA: TGCGCCAGCAGCCCCCCCCCGTATAGTAACAATGAGCAGTTCTTC; CDR3 protein: CASSPPPYSNNEQFF
J gene: TRBJ2-7; D gene: TRBD1; clone size: few; V gene: TRBV20-1; CDR3 DNA: TGCAGTGCTAGTCAGGGGGCAAACCCCTACGAGCAGTACTTC; CDR3 protein: CSASQGANPYEQYF
J gene: TRBJ1-4; D gene: TRBD1; clone size: few; V gene: TRBV11-2; CDR3 DNA: TGTGCCAGCAGCTCGGACAGGGGGCGATCTGAAAAACTGTTTTTT; CDR3 protein: CASSSDRGRSEKLFF
J gene: TRBJ2-1; D gene: TRBD2; clone size: -; V gene: TRBV19; CDR3 DNA: TGTGCCAGTAGTATAGGGACTAGCGGGGGGAACCTGTCCGGAAATGAGCAGTTCTTC; CDR3 protein: CASSIGTSGGNLSGNEQFF
J gene: TRBJ2-1; D gene: TRBD2; clone size: few; V gene: TRBV20-1; CDR3 DNA: TGCAGTGCCCTTAACCCCGGGACTAGCGGGACAGAGCAGTTCTTC; CDR3 protein: CSALNPGTSGTEQFF
J gene: TRBJ2-1; D gene: -; clone size: -; V gene: TRBV30; CDR3 DNA: TGTGCCTGGATTCCCCTAGGCGGGGCCGACAATGAGCAGTTCTTC; CDR3 protein: CAWIPLGGADNEQFF
J gene: TRBJ2-1; D gene: -; clone size: -; V gene: TRBV3-1; CDR3 DNA: TGTGCCAGCAGCCTTCGCCTTTACAATGAGCAGTTCTTC; CDR3 protein: CASSLRLYNEQFF
J gene: TRBJ2-3; D gene: -; clone size: -; V gene: TRBV28; CDR3 DNA: TGTGCCAGCAGTTTACTAGACTCAGATACGCAGTATTTT; CDR3 protein: CASSLLDSDTQYF
J gene: TRBJ2-3; D gene: TRBD2; clone size: -; V gene: TRBV24-1; CDR3 DNA: TGTGCCACCAGTGATTTTGCGGGAGGCAGGGATACGCAGTATTTT; CDR3 protein: CATSDFAGGRDTQYF
J gene: TRBJ1-5; D gene: -; clone size: once; V gene: TRBV18; CDR3 DNA: TGTACCAGCTCACCAGTGGGGGTTGGCAATCAGCCCCAGCATTTT; CDR3 protein: CTSSPVGVGNQPQHF
J gene: TRBJ2-1; D gene: TRBD1; clone size: -; V gene: TRBV12-5; CDR3 DNA: TGTGCTAGTGATCATCCCGGGACAGGTTACAATGAGCAGTTCTTC; CDR3 protein: CASDHPGTGYNEQFF
J gene: TRBJ2-5; D gene: -; clone size: few; V gene: TRBV29-1; CDR3 DNA: TGCAGCGTCCCCCATGCGCGAGGGGAGACCCAGTACTTC; CDR3 protein: CSVPHARGETQYF
J gene: TRBJ2-1; D gene: TRBD2; clone size: -; V gene: TRBV9; CDR3 DNA: TGTGCCAGCAGCGTAGTGCTAGCGGAAGACGTTGAGCAGTTCTTC; CDR3 protein: CASSVVLAEDVEQFF
J gene: TRBJ1-6; D gene: TRBD1; clone size: -; V gene: TRBV27; CDR3 DNA: TGTGCCAGCAGTCCTCGACAGGGTTCACCCCTCCACTTT; CDR3 protein: CASSPRQGSPLHF
J gene: TRBJ2-1; D gene: TRBD2; clone size: -; V gene: TRBV7-9; CDR3 DNA: TGTGCCAGCAGCACGGGACTAGCCTACGGTTTATACAATGAGCAGTTCTTC; CDR3 protein: CASSTGLAYGLYNEQFF
J gene: TRBJ2-7; D gene: TRBD2; clone size: few; V gene: TRBV29-1; CDR3 DNA: TGCAGCGTTGTGATAGCGGGAGATGGCGAGCAGTACTTC; CDR3 protein: CSVVIAGDGEQYF
J gene: TRBJ2-1; D gene: -; clone size: -; V gene: TRBV28; CDR3 DNA: TGTGCCAGCAGTTTATGGACAGCGAGCTCCTACAATGAGCAGTTCTTC; CDR3 protein: CASSLWTASSYNEQFF
J gene: TRBJ2-5; D gene: -; clone size: once; V gene: TRBV12-3/TRBV12-4; CDR3 DNA: TGTGCCAGCAGGCAGGGGACGCAAGAGACCCAGTACTTC; CDR3 protein: CASRQGTQETQYF